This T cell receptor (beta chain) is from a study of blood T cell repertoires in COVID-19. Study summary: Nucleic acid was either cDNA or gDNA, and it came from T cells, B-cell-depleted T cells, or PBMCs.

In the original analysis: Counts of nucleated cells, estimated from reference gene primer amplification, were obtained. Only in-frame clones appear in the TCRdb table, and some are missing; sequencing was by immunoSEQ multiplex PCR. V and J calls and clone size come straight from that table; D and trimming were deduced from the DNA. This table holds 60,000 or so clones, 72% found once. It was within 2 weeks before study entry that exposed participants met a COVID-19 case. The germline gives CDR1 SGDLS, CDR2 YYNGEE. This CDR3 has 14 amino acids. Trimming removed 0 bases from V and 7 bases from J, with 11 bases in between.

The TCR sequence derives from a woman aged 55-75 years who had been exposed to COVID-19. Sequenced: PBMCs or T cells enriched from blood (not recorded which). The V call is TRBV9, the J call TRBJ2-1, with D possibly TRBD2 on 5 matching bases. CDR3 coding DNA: TGTGCCAGCAGCGTAGAGCGGCAAGGAAATGAGCAGTTCTTC. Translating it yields CASSVERQGNEQFF.